The 6 T cell receptor beta chains given below trace back to one sample, sequenced in a study of cytomegalovirus exposure and HLA in healthy donors. The PCR contained 60 Vbeta and 13 Jbeta primers. Libraries were prepared by immunoSEQ multiplex PCR; TCRdb keeps only in-frame clonotypes and omits some of them. This table holds 150,000 to 200,000 clones, approximately 80% found once. Sequenced: PBMCs. The source of these receptors is a woman aged 40 to 50 in good health and CMV-seronegative.

The CDR3 here is CASSPSGRAGKNEQFF. CDR3 nucleotides: TGTGCCAGCAGTCCGAGCGGGAGGGCCGGGAAGAATGAGCAGTTCTTC. The V call is TRBV27, the J call TRBJ2-1; 10 positions match TRBD2. Germline lookup yields CDR1 MNHEY and CDR2 SMNVEV (reference sequence). The CDR3 has 16 amino acids. J gave up 7 bases and V 5 bases, and 11 bases lay outside the gene matches.

The J gene is TRBJ2-7, the V gene TRBV19; D is possibly TRBD1 (6 bases). This CDR3 is 15 amino acids long. Looked up from germline, CDR1 is LNHDA and CDR2 is SQIVND (reference sequence). Trimming left V 5 bases short and J 3 bases short, with 17 bases between. The CDR3 nucleotides read TGTGCCAGTAGTGCGACTTTAGGGGGAAACTACGAGCAGTACTTC. It specifies CASSATLGGNYEQYF. The variable domain in full, completed from reference TRBV19 and TRBJ2-7, reads DGGITQSPKYLFRKEGQNVTLSCEQNLNHDAMYWYRQDPGQGLRLIYYSQIVNDFQKGDIAEGYSVSREKKESFPLTVTSAQKNPTAFYLCASSATLGGNYEQYFGPGTRLTVT.

This clone was observed a single time. Here the CDR3 DNA reads TGTGCCAGCAGCGTAGGGACAGGGGGCAGAGGAGAGACCCAGTACTTC. Encoded protein: CASSVGTGGRGETQYF. The chain couples TRBV5-4 to TRBJ2-5, with 12 bases matching TRBD1. CDR1 and CDR2 (germline): SGHNT, YYREEE (reference sequence). The CDR3 extends over 16 amino acids. V lost 4 bases and J lost 4; bases outside the gene matches: 8.

The genes are TRBV7-2 and TRBJ2-2, with TRBD1 identical over 8 bases. Germline CDR1 and CDR2: SGHTA and FQGNSA. The CDR3 has 15 amino acids. V shed 4 bases, J shed 5 bases, and the junction held 6 bases outside the gene matches. CDR3 nucleotides: TGTGCCAGCAGCTCCCGGACAGGGCCAACCGGGGAGCTGTTTTTT. Amino acid sequence: CASSSRTGPTGELFF.

This clone showed up just once. The chain couples TRBV27 to TRBJ2-5, with 11 bases that match TRBD2. The CDR3 spans 15 residues. The germline V gene has CDR1 MNHEY and CDR2 SMNVEV (reference sequence). V shed 5 bases and J 4 bases; nucleotides not matched to a gene: 6. In nucleotides, the CDR3 is TGTGCCAGCAGTATTAGCGGGGGGGCCGCAGAGACCCAGTACTTC. It yields the protein CASSISGGAAETQYF.

This clone has just one count. The J gene is TRBJ2-7, the V gene TRBV6-1, with D possibly TRBD2 on 5 matching bases. The CDR3 extends over 13 amino acids. V was cut by 3 bases and J by 0 bases, with 6 bases left in between. In germline, CDR1 is MNHNS, CDR2 SASEGT. CDR3 sequence: CASSDGLSYEQYF. CDR3 nucleotide sequence: TGTGCCAGCAGTGACGGACTCTCCTACGAGCAGTACTTC.